In this sample, the clone carrying this T cell receptor beta chain turned up many times. Its antigen is not identified. This specimen comes from a study of breast tumors, draining lymph nodes, adjacent tissues. General study points: The lymph node origin of tumor T cells was framed as consistent with a hypothesis, not demonstrated. Findings are consistent with lymph node origin and intratumoral expansion of most tumor T cells. Tumors had less TCR diversity than lymph nodes, more than nontumor tissue.

TCRdb fed the multiplex PCR reads into MiXCR, producing one record per CDR3 protein. The table shows around 130,000 distinct CDR3 sequences, with roughly 20% occurring only once. Breast cancer patients provided tissue from their axillary draining lymph nodes. From germline, CDR1 is MNHNY and CDR2 SVGAGI (reference sequence). Trimming left V 4 bases short and J 5 bases short, with 26 bases between. The CDR3 runs to 18 residues. This chain joins TRBV6-6 and TRBJ1-2; D is uncertain. The receptor was derived from a female donor with breast cancer. Some clones in this sample may be carry-over from other donors' samples. The material sequenced was axillary lymph node tissue. The CDR3 DNA reads TGTGCCAGCAGTTGGGTAGCGGGGAGCCCGCCGCTGATTTATGGCTACACCTTC. The encoded protein is CASSWVAGSPPLIYGYTF.